The rows below give T cell receptor beta chains drawn from one sample of a study of cytomegalovirus exposure and HLA in healthy donors. TCRdb keeps only in-frame clones here, not all; method: immunoSEQ multiplex PCR. The sample lists some 130,000 clones, over 60% seen once, with 0.85% to 1.3% in the top ten. Sequenced sample: PBMCs. All receptors derive from a human donor in good health. The CDR3 runs from the conserved cysteine through the conserved F or W. Each record gives: V gene, J gene, D gene, clone size, CDR3 DNA, CDR3 protein. A D gene is named only where the DNA matches it firmly. Clone size, where shown, is once, few, many, or a class for clones that have expanded.

>TRBV7-2|TRBJ1-6|TRBD1|NA
TGTGCCAGCAGCCAAAGACAGGGGACTTCACCCCTCCACTTT
CASSQRQGTSPLHF
>TRBV29-1|TRBJ1-2|NA|NA
TGCAGCGTCACGGGTCGAGGAGGCTACACCTTC
CSVTGRGGYTF
>TRBV7-6|TRBJ2-5|NA|NA
TGTGCCAGCAGCTTACGCGGGGATCAAGAGACCCAGTACTTC
CASSLRGDQETQYF
>TRBV5-6|TRBJ2-3|TRBD2|NA
TGTGCCAGCAGCTTGGGTAGCGGGGGGGGATTAGATACGCAGTATTTT
CASSLGSGGGLDTQYF
>TRBV5-1|TRBJ1-3|NA|NA
TGCGCCAGCAGCTTGGCTAGGGGGACGGGAAACACCATATATTTT
CASSLARGTGNTIYF
>TRBV19|TRBJ1-3|NA|few
TGTGCCAGTAGCCGGATGGGGGCGAGAAACACCATATATTTT
CASSRMGARNTIYF
>TRBV5-6|TRBJ2-5|TRBD1|NA
TGTGCCAGCAGCATGAACCCCGGGACAGGGATAGAGACCCAGTACTTC
CASSMNPGTGIETQYF
>TRBV19|TRBJ2-2|NA|NA
TGTGCCAGTAGTAGGCCCACCGGGGAGCTGTTTTTT
CASSRPTGELFF
>TRBV7-8|TRBJ2-5|TRBD2|once
TGTGCCAGCAGCTTCCGGACTAGCGGAGTGTACCAAGAGACCCAGTACTTC
CASSFRTSGVYQETQYF
>TRBV28|TRBJ1-5|NA|NA
TGTGCCAGCAGGCAAACAGGGTTTAGTCAGCCCCAGCATTTT
CASRQTGFSQPQHF
>TRBV28|TRBJ2-7|NA|once
TGTGCCAGCAGATTGCAGGGTTACGAGCAGTACTTC
CASRLQGYEQYF
>TRBV11-2|TRBJ2-1|NA|NA
TGTGCCAGCACCACAACGATGACGGACACCTACAATGAGCAGTTCTTC
CASTTTMTDTYNEQFF
>TRBV10-1|TRBJ2-3|NA|NA
TGCGCCAGCTCGATGGGAGGAACAGATACGCAGTATTTT
CASSMGGTDTQYF
>TRBV11-2|TRBJ2-1|NA|NA
TGTGCCAGCAGCTTAGAGAGGTACAATGAGCAGTTCTTC
CASSLERYNEQFF
>TRBV2|TRBJ2-6|NA|NA
TGTGCCAGCAGTGAGAGGGCTGGGGCCAACGTCCTGACTTTC
CASSERAGANVLTF
>TRBV15|TRBJ2-1|TRBD2|NA
TGTGCCACCAGCGGCACTAGCGGGGGGCCCCCCTACAATGAGCAGTTCTTC
CATSGTSGGPPYNEQFF
>TRBV6-4|TRBJ1-1|NA|NA
TGTGCCAGCAGTGACCCGACAGTCGGTGAAGCTTTCTTT
CASSDPTVGEAFF
>TRBV5-1|TRBJ2-7|TRBD2|NA
TGCGCCAGCAGCTTGGTCGGGGGGGCCTACGAGCAGTACTTC
CASSLVGGAYEQYF
>TRBV2|TRBJ2-1|TRBD1|NA
TGTGCCAGCGGGAAGGAACAGGGGGACAATGAGCAGTTCTTC
CASGKEQGDNEQFF
>TRBV19|TRBJ1-2|TRBD1|NA
TGTGCCAGTAGTACCGGGACAGGGTATGGCTACACCTTC
CASSTGTGYGYTF
>TRBV6-5|TRBJ2-7|NA|NA
TGTGCCAGCAGTTTTGACAGGTATTCCTACGAGCAGTACTTC
CASSFDRYSYEQYF
>TRBV4-2|TRBJ2-7|TRBD1|once
TGTGCCAGCAGCCAAGGGACAGGCCCGAGGGAGCAGTACTTC
CASSQGTGPREQYF
>TRBV27|TRBJ1-5|TRBD1|once
TGTGCCAGCGGCATGGGGACAGGTAGCAATCAGCCCCAGCATTTT
CASGMGTGSNQPQHF
>TRBV4-1|TRBJ2-2|TRBD1|few
TGCGCCAGCAGCCAACCCCCGGGACAGGGTATCGGGGAGCTGTTTTTT
CASSQPPGQGIGELFF
>TRBV27|TRBJ2-7|TRBD2|NA
TGTGCCAGCAGCCCTATCGGGGGGAACCTTCAGTACGAGCAGTACTTC
CASSPIGGNLQYEQYF
>TRBV2|TRBJ2-5|TRBD1|NA
TGTGCCAGCAGTGTTTGGACAGGGTCACAAGAGACCCAGTACTTC
CASSVWTGSQETQYF
>TRBV2|TRBJ2-7|TRBD1|once
TGTGCCAGCAGGGAAGGCGGACAGGAATTCTACGAGCAGTACTTC
CASREGGQEFYEQYF
>TRBV5-1|TRBJ1-4|TRBD1|NA
TGCGCCAGCAGCCCGGGACAGCCCACTAATGAAAAACTGTTTTTT
CASSPGQPTNEKLFF
>TRBV6-6|TRBJ1-4|TRBD1|NA
TGTGCCAGCACCGAATTCGGGACAGCTGAAAAACTGTTTTTT
CASTEFGTAEKLFF
>TRBV4-1|TRBJ2-3|TRBD2|NA
TGCGCCAGCAGCCAAGATCGAGCGGGGGAGGGAGATACGCAGTATTTT
CASSQDRAGEGDTQYF
>TRBV11-1|TRBJ1-1|NA|NA
TGTGCCAGCAGCTCAGGACATTCGAACACTGAAGCTTTCTTT
CASSSGHSNTEAFF
>TRBV4-1|TRBJ2-1|NA|NA
TGCGCCAGCAGCCAAGATCATATCGGGGGTATTGGTGAGCAGTTCTTC
CASSQDHIGGIGEQFF
>TRBV4-1|TRBJ1-1|NA|few
TGCGCCAGCAGCCCTATCGGGGTTTCCACTGAAGCTTTCTTT
CASSPIGVSTEAFF
>TRBV7-9|TRBJ2-3|NA|NA
TGTGCCAGCAGCTTAGGGGCCACAGATACGCAGTATTTT
CASSLGATDTQYF
>TRBV10-3|TRBJ2-7|TRBD2|NA
TGTGCCATCAGTGCGCTGCGGGAGACTAGCGGGTCCTACGAGCAGTACTTC
CAISALRETSGSYEQYF
>TRBV6-5|TRBJ1-4|NA|few
TGTGCCAGCAGAGAGACTAGAGAGAATGAAAAACTGTTTTTT
CASRETRENEKLFF
>TRBV2|TRBJ1-1|NA|NA
TGTGCCAGCAGTGAAGGGGTCCATACGGGGAGTATGAACACTGAAGCTTTCTTT
CASSEGVHTGSMNTEAFF
>TRBV2|TRBJ1-6|TRBD1|NA
TGTGCCAGCAGTGAGAGGGGGCCTCTAAACTTT
CASSERGPLNF
>TRBV9|TRBJ2-5|TRBD2|NA
TGTGCCAGCAGCGAGGACATAGCGGGGAGGCAAGAGACCCAGTACTTC
CASSEDIAGRQETQYF
>TRBV6-1|TRBJ2-7|NA|once
TGTGCCAGCAGTCCCGTGTTCAGCTCCTACGAGCAGTACTTC
CASSPVFSSYEQYF
>TRBV5-1|TRBJ1-6|NA|NA
TGCGCCAGCAGCTTATCTCCGGGTTCCTATAATTCACCCCTCCACTTT
CASSLSPGSYNSPLHF
>TRBV23-1|TRBJ1-3|TRBD1|NA
TGCGCCAGCAGTCAAAGGGCAGACAGGGCTGGAGCGAAGGATCCTGGAAACACCATATATTTT
CASSQRADRAGAKDPGNTIYF
>TRBV28|TRBJ2-5|NA|NA
TGTGCCAGCAGTTTCAGGGCCGCTGAGACCCAGTACTTC
CASSFRAAETQYF
>TRBV19|TRBJ2-2|NA|NA
TGTGCCAGTAACCGCCGGTCGTCGGGGGAGCTGTTTTTT
CASNRRSSGELFF
>TRBV29-1|TRBJ2-5|NA|NA
TGCAGCGTTGATTATGTAGGGGGAGAGACCCAGTACTTC
CSVDYVGGETQYF
>TRBV28|TRBJ1-6|NA|NA
TGTGCCATAAGCGACAGTAAAAGCTCCTATAATTCACCCCTCCACTTT
CAISDSKSSYNSPLHF
>TRBV5-1|TRBJ2-3|TRBD1|NA
TGCGCCAGCAGCCCGGGGACAGGGCTCGCAGATACGCAGTATTTT
CASSPGTGLADTQYF
>TRBV6-5|TRBJ2-5|NA|NA
TGTGCCAGCAGTTACTCGAAGATGGGAGAAGAAGAGACCCAGTACTTC
CASSYSKMGEEETQYF
>TRBV6-5|TRBJ2-7|NA|few
TGTGCCAGCAGTTACCCCGGATCGGGGGACGAGCAGTACTTC
CASSYPGSGDEQYF
>TRBV19|TRBJ2-3|NA|NA
TGTGCCAGTACCCCCCAAGGGGCAGTGATAGATACGCAGTATTTT
CASTPQGAVIDTQYF